The 28 T cell receptor beta chains reported below all come from one sample, sequenced in a study of identical twins. TCRdb itself ran the 5' RACE reads through MiXCR, one entry per CDR3 protein. The sample has 550,000 to 700,000 distinct CDR3 sequences, more than 9% seen once. These data are also associated with another study on yellow fever vaccine responses in identical twins.

The sequencing input was PBMCs. The origin of the receptors is a woman under 30 in good health.

This clonotype was detected ten times or more. The V gene is TRBV6-5, the J gene TRBJ2-4; D might be TRBD2 (6 bases). Germline-derived CDR1 and CDR2 are MNHEY and SVGAGI. The length of the CDR3 is 10 residues. This CDR3 is CATGLGIQYF. CDR3 sequence (DNA): TGTGCTACGGGACTCGGCATTCAGTACTTC.

This clonotype was counted at least ten times. This chain links TRBV4-2 with TRBJ2-5; D remains unclear. The CDR3 is made up of 14 amino acids. The germline CDR1 and CDR2 sequences are LGHNA and YNFKEQ. V gave up 0 bases and J gave up 3 bases, with 8 bases separating them. The CDR3 sequence: CASSQDRDEETQYF. CDR3 nucleotides: TGTGCCAGCAGCCAAGATAGGGATGAAGAGACCCAGTACTTC.

The chain uses TRBV28 and TRBJ2-2; 7 bases agree with TRBD1. Losses at the gene ends were 10 bases for V and 5 bases for J; bases not matched to a gene: 13. CDR3 length equals 15 residues. Looked up from germline, CDR1 is MDHEN and CDR2 is SYDVKM. The CDR3 DNA sequence: TGTGCCATCCGCGGTGGGACAGTTGGGACCGGGGAGCTGTTTTTT. Its translation: CAIRGGTVGTGELFF.

Many counts were recorded for this clonotype. The genes are TRBV12-3 or TRBV12-4 and TRBJ2-6; D might be TRBD1 (5 bases). The CDR3 sequence is 16 residues long. The V gene lost 11 bases and the J gene lost 2 bases, with 19 bases spanning the gap. The CDR3 DNA follows: TGTGCCGAGCCCACTCAGGGCAGGGCTGGGGCCAACGTCCTGACTTTC. Translated: CAEPTQGRAGANVLTF.

This clonotype was seen a handful of times. The J gene is TRBJ2-7, the V gene TRBV16; D not certain. This CDR3 region has 11 residues. Trimming pared 7 bases from V and 4 bases from J, leaving 8 bases between. Germline loops: CDR1 KGHSY, CDR2 FQNENV. In DNA, the CDR3 is TGTGCCAGCATGCTTGGGTACGAGCAGTACTTC. Translated: CASMLGYEQYF.

This rearrangement joins TRBV11-2 to TRBJ2-1; TRBD1 matches at 8 bases. The V gene end was trimmed by 1 base and the J gene end by 3 bases; junction bases not matched to a gene: 5. This CDR3 is built from 16 residues. Germline V gives CDR1 SGHAT, CDR2 FQNNGV. CDR3 DNA sequence: TGTGCCAGCAGCTTAGGTGTCGGGACAGGCTACAATGAGCAGTTCTTC. It codes for CASSLGVGTGYNEQFF.

This clonotype has ten or more counts. This chain connects TRBV29-1 to TRBJ2-5, with TRBD2 matching 7 bases. This CDR3 is built from 18 residues. V trimming: 7 bases; J trimming: 1 base; junction bases outside the gene matches: 21. The V gene's germline CDR1 is SQVTM and CDR2 ANQGSEA. Here the CDR3 DNA reads TGCAGCGCCGACCCCAGCTTGCCGGGGGGAATAGGCCAAGAGACCCAGTACTTC. This translates into CSADPSLPGGIGQETQYF. Supplemented by reference TRBV29-1 and TRBJ2-5, the full variable domain reads SAVISQKPSRDICQRGTSLTIQCQVDSQVTMMFWYRQQPGQSLTLIATANQGSEATYESGFVIDKFPISRPNLTFSTLTVSNMSPEDSSIYLCSADPSLPGGIGQETQYFGPGTRLLVL.

This chain links TRBV25-1 with TRBJ2-2, with 7 nucleotides matching TRBD2. This CDR3 region has 15 residues. The germline gives CDR1 MGHDK, CDR2 SYGVNS. Trimming took 2 bases from V and 3 from J; bases not matched to a gene: 3. CDR3: CASSELADHTGELFF. The CDR3 DNA reads as TGTGCCAGCAGTGAACTAGCGGACCACACCGGGGAGCTGTTTTTT.

This clonotype showed up just once. V gene TRBV3-1 combines with J gene TRBJ2-5, with 7 bases that match TRBD1. Germline trimming cut 5 bases from V and 4 bases from J; bases unmatched to any gene: 10. Germline V CDR1 and CDR2: LGHDT, YNNKEL (reference sequence). The CDR3 spans 15 residues. The CDR3 protein is CASSNQDRLAETQYF. DNA for the CDR3: TGTGCCAGCAGCAACCAGGACAGGTTAGCAGAGACCCAGTACTTC.

This clonotype was seen a few times. The chain recombines TRBV5-1 with TRBJ2-5; D unresolved. CDR3 length equals 15 residues. From germline, CDR1 is SGHRS and CDR2 YFSETQ. Trimming shortened V by 5 bases and J by 7 bases, and 21 bases separated the two germline ends. In DNA, the CDR3 is TGCGCCAGCAGGCTGATGGGTCAAATCGACGGGACCCAGTACTTC. This translates into CASRLMGQIDGTQYF.

Here the CDR3 DNA reads TGCGCCAGCAGCCAGAACGCTGACCGCTATGAGCAGTTCTTC. Its protein is CASSQNADRYEQFF. The rearrangement uses TRBV5-1 and TRBJ2-1, with no clear D. Looked up from germline, CDR1 is SGHRS and CDR2 is YFSETQ. V was shortened by 4 bases and J by 8 bases, with 16 bases between the two germline ends. The CDR3 is 14 residues long.

This clonotype was seen a handful of times. V and J are TRBV10-3 and TRBJ2-2; D is possibly TRBD2 (6 bases). V was clipped by 3 bases and J by 6 bases, with 8 bases between them. Germline V CDR1 and CDR2: ENHRY, SYGVKD. There are 13 residues in the CDR3. CDR3 loop: CAISDSGAGELFF. In DNA, the CDR3 is TGTGCCATCAGTGATTCGGGAGCCGGGGAGCTGTTTTTT.

This clonotype was detected many times. The chain uses TRBV20-1 and TRBJ1-5; the D gene is possibly TRBD1 (5 bases). Trimming took off 5 bases at V and 0 bases at J, with 14 bases between the two ends. Germline V lookup: CDR1 DFQATT, CDR2 SNEGSKA (reference sequence). This CDR3 spans 15 amino acids. CDR3 coding DNA: TGCAGTGCTGCAGAGGGGTCGGGTAGCAATCAGCCCCAGCATTTT. Translating gives CSAAEGSGSNQPQHF.

The genes are TRBV3-1 and TRBJ2-7, with D unclear. The V gene's germline CDR1 is LGHDT and CDR2 YNNKEL (reference sequence). CDR3 length: 17 residues. The ends were cut back, 1 base at V and 0 bases at J, with 16 bases in the middle. DNA for the CDR3: TGTGCCAGCAGCCAAGGGATTTCGAGGCCCAACTCCTACGAGCAGTACTTC. This gives the protein CASSQGISRPNSYEQYF.

This clonotype has just a few counts. The chain uses TRBV7-9 and TRBJ2-7, with D perhaps TRBD1 (7 bases). This CDR3 contains 14 residues. V lost 5 bases, J lost 2 bases, and 13 bases lay in between. Germline CDR1 is SEHNR and CDR2 is FQNEAQ (reference sequence). The CDR3 region has the DNA TGTGCCAGCAGCATCAGGGGGGAGCCCTACGAGCAGTACTTC. Its translation is CASSIRGEPYEQYF.

This clonotype was counted at least ten times. The chain employs TRBV7-8 and TRBJ2-1; D is ambiguous. CDR1 SGHVS and CDR2 FQNEAQ come from the germline V gene. Trimming removed 2 bases from V and 11 bases from J, with 16 bases in between. This CDR3 comprises 14 residues. CDR3 amino acids: CASSLRETTTQQFF. In DNA form, the CDR3 reads TGTGCCAGCAGCTTACGCGAGACCACCACTCAGCAGTTCTTC.

The J gene is TRBJ2-1, the V gene TRBV30; D unclear. Trimming cost V 0 bases and J 1 base, with 10 bases left between them. The CDR3 length is 15 residues. Germline CDR1 GTSNPN, CDR2 SVGIG (reference sequence). The CDR3 coding sequence is TGTGCCTGGAGTGTTCAGGCAGGTTCCTACAATGAGCAGTTCTTC. It codes for CAWSVQAGSYNEQFF.

The chain has TRBV16 and TRBJ1-5; D is perhaps TRBD1 (5 bases). Germline CDR1 and CDR2: KGHSY and FQNENV. The CDR3 extends over 14 amino acids. V gave up 3 bases and J gave up 3 bases, with 9 bases separating them. In DNA, the CDR3 is TGTGCCAGCAGCCAGGGACCGCACAATCAGCCCCAGCATTTT. Its protein product is CASSQGPHNQPQHF.

The chain carries TRBV20-1 and TRBJ2-1; 7 positions match TRBD2. The CDR3 is 14 residues long. Germline CDR1 is DFQATT and CDR2 is SNEGSKA (reference sequence). CDR3 nucleotide sequence: TGCACCTGCTCGGGCGGGAGCTCCTACAATGAGCAGTTCTTC. This gives the protein CTCSGGSSYNEQFF.

V and J are TRBV29-1 and TRBJ2-1; 11 nucleotides line up with TRBD2. Trimming at V came to 4 bases and at J to 7 bases, leaving 15 bases not matched to a gene. The germline CDR1 and CDR2 sequences are SQVTM and ANQGSEA. The CDR3 sequence is 17 residues long. CDR3 bases: TGCAGCGTTGTGGGACTAGCGGCCCCTAACGAGGGGAATGAGCAGTTCTTC. Translation: CSVVGLAAPNEGNEQFF.

In nucleotides, the CDR3 is TGCAGTGCTAGAGAGCCTCCCTATGGCTACACCTTC. It translates to CSAREPPYGYTF. The J gene is TRBJ1-2, the V gene TRBV20-1; D ambiguous. Per germline, CDR1 DFQATT and CDR2 SNEGSKA (reference sequence). This CDR3 contains 12 residues. Trimming cost V 0 bases and J 4 bases, with 6 bases left between them.

This chain links TRBV2 with TRBJ2-5; 9 nucleotides match TRBD1. V trimming: 5 bases; J trimming: 3 bases; junction bases outside the gene matches: 4. CDR3 length: 14 residues. Germline values: CDR1 SNHLY, CDR2 FYNNEI. CDR3 coding DNA: TGTGCCAGCAGTAGAAGACAGGGGGAAGAGACCCAGTACTTC. Translating it yields CASSRRQGEETQYF. The full variable domain, in which reference TRBV2 and TRBJ2-5 provide the parts outside the CDR3, is EPEVTQTPSHQVTQMGQEVILRCVPISNHLYFYWYRQILGQKVEFLVSFYNNEISEKSEIFDDQFSVERPDGSNFTLKIRSTKLEDSAMYFCASSRRQGEETQYFGPGTRLLVL.

This clonotype came up a few times. The chain couples TRBV20-1 to TRBJ2-3; 8 positions match TRBD2. V lost 6 bases, J lost 6 bases, and 11 bases stayed unmatched. The CDR3 covers 14 residues. Germline V gives CDR1 DFQATT, CDR2 SNEGSKA (reference sequence). CDR3 nucleotides: TGCAGTGCGGTTGTGGCGGGAGGTCTCGATACGCAGTATTTT. Translation: CSAVVAGGLDTQYF.

This clonotype was recorded at least ten times. The V call is TRBV3-1, the J call TRBJ2-1, with D hard to call. This CDR3 is 15 amino acids long. Trimming shortened V by 4 bases and J by 1 base, and 11 bases separated the two germline ends. Germline CDR1 is LGHDT and CDR2 is YNNKEL (reference sequence). The CDR3: CASSLRAQSYNEQFF. The CDR3 DNA follows: TGTGCCAGCAGCCTCCGGGCCCAGTCCTACAATGAGCAGTTCTTC.

This clonotype has a handful of counts. V usage is TRBV12-3 or TRBV12-4 and J usage is TRBJ2-1; 8 positions match TRBD2. The CDR3 consists of 15 residues. Losses at the gene ends were 5 bases for V and 7 bases for J; bases not matched to a gene: 10. The CDR3 sequence: CASSPPGGGVNEQFF. DNA of the CDR3: TGTGCCAGCAGTCCCCCGGGGGGGGGGGTAAATGAGCAGTTCTTC.

This clonotype was detected ten times or more. The chain carries TRBV20-1 and TRBJ2-7; no clear D gene. The CDR3 has 12 amino acids. Trimming pared 2 bases from V and 7 bases from J, leaving 12 bases between. Germline loops: CDR1 DFQATT, CDR2 SNEGSKA (reference sequence). The CDR3 sequence is CSARPLGWEQYF. The CDR3 DNA sequence: TGCAGTGCTAGACCTCTGGGGTGGGAGCAGTACTTC.

This clonotype was counted a few times. The genes are TRBV6-5 and TRBJ2-1; D unresolved. V lost 0 bases and J lost 0, with 12 bases in between. The CDR3 spans 17 residues. Germline assignment: CDR1 MNHEY and CDR2 SVGAGI. The CDR3 DNA reads as TGTGCCAGCAGTTACTCTTGGGCGGAGAGCTCCTACAATGAGCAGTTCTTC. Translation gives CASSYSWAESSYNEQFF.

This clonotype was recorded many times. This rearrangement joins TRBV4-1 to TRBJ2-7, with D tentatively TRBD1 (6 bases). V lost 1 base and J lost 6, with 19 bases in between. CDR1 and CDR2 (germline): MGHRA, YSYEKL. The CDR3 loop spans 16 amino acids. CDR3 region: CASSQGVGTSTTEQYF. The DNA for the CDR3 is TGCGCCAGCAGCCAAGGAGTGGGGACATCAACTACCGAGCAGTACTTC.